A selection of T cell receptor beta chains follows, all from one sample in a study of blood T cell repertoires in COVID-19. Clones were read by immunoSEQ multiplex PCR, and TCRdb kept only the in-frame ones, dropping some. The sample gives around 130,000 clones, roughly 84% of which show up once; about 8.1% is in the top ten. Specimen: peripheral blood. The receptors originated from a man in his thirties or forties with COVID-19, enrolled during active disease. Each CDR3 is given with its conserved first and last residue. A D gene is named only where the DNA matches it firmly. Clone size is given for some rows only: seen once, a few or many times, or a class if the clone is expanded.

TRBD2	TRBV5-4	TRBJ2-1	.	TGTGCCAGCAGCTTGCCCTGGAGCGGGAGGGATAATGAGCAGTTCTTC	CASSLPWSGRDNEQFF
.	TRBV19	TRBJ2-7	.	TGTGCCAGTAGTGCGCCGGGGCGGGACAGTAGTTACGAGCAGTACTTC	CASSAPGRDSSYEQYF
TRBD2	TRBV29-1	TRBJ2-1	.	TGCAGCGTTGACCCTGGACTAGAGATGGGGAAGTGGTACAATGAGCAGTTCTTC	CSVDPGLEMGKWYNEQFF
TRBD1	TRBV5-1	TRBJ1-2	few	TGCGCCAGCAGCCGCGGAGACAGGGTGGCTGGAGGCTACACCTTC	CASSRGDRVAGGYTF
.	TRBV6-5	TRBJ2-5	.	TGTGCCAGCAGTTCTTCCCTAGGACAGCAAGAGACCCAGTACTTC	CASSSSLGQQETQYF
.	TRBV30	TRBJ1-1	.	TGTGCCTGGGTCGGAGGCGCTGAAGCTTTCTTT	CAWVGGAEAFF
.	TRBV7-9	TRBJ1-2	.	TGTGCCAGCAGCTTAGACGGACTCCTGGGCTACACCTTC	CASSLDGLLGYTF
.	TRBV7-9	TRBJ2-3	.	TGTGCCAGCAGCTTTCGGACTAAAACAGATACGCAGTATTTT	CASSFRTKTDTQYF
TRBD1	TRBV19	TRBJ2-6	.	TGTGCCAGTAGTCAGGGGACAGGGGTCTCTGGGGCCAACGTCCTGACTTTC	CASSQGTGVSGANVLTF
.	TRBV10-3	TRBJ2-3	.	TGTGCCATCGGAGGTAGCACAGATACGCAGTATTTT	CAIGGSTDTQYF
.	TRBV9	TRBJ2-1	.	TGTGCCAGCAGCGTAGGCAGGGGCAATGAGCAGTTCTTC	CASSVGRGNEQFF
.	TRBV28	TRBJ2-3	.	TGTGCCAGCAGTTTACGGGATTCTAGCACAGATACGCAGTATTTT	CASSLRDSSTDTQYF
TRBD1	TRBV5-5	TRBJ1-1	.	TGTGCCAGCAGCTTGGGGGGGACAGGGTCTCCTGAAGCTTTCTTT	CASSLGGTGSPEAFF
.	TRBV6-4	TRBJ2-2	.	TGTGCCAGCAAGAGGACACCTGACACCGGGGAGCTGTTTTTT	CASKRTPDTGELFF
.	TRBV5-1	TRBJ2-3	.	TGCGCCAGCAGCCCGACTACCGGCCCCACAGATACGCAGTATTTT	CASSPTTGPTDTQYF
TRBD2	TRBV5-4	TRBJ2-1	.	TGTGCCAGCAGCTTGACTAGGCTAGCGGGGGGAATGGGCGAGCAGTTCTTC	CASSLTRLAGGMGEQFF
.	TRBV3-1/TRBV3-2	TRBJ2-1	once	TGTGCCAGCAGCCAGAGAGGTAAAGCCTACAATGAGCAGTTCTTC	CASSQRGKAYNEQFF
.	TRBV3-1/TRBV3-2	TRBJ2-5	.	TGTGCCAGCAGGAAGGGCGCGGGGCCCGGGGAGACCCAGTACTTC	CASRKGAGPGETQYF
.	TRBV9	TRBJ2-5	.	TGTGCCAGCAGCGTAGACTTTCGGGGGGAGACCCAGTACTTC	CASSVDFRGETQYF
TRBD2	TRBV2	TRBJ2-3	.	TGTGCCAGCTCGGGACTAGCGGGAACAGATACGCAGTATTTT	CASSGLAGTDTQYF
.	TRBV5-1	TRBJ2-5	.	TGCGCCAGCAGCTTGACGGTTGGGGCCGAGACCCAGTACTTC	CASSLTVGAETQYF
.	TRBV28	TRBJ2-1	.	TGTGCCAGCAGTTTATGGGGGGACTCCAACAATGAGCAGTTCTTC	CASSLWGDSNNEQFF
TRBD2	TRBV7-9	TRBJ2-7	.	TGTGCCAGCAGCTCAAAGGGACTAGCGACGGGATACGAGCAGTACTTC	CASSSKGLATGYEQYF
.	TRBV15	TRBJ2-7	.	TGTGCCACCAGCAGAGATGCAGCGGGCACGGCTAACTCCTACGAGCAGTACTTC	CATSRDAAGTANSYEQYF
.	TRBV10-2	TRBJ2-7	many	TGCGCCAGCGGCCGGGACACCTTCTACGAGCAGTACTTC	CASGRDTFYEQYF
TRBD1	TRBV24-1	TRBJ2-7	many	TGTGCCACCAGGGGGGACAGGGGAGCGTTCTACGAGCAGTACTTC	CATRGDRGAFYEQYF
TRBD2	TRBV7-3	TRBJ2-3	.	TGTGCCAGCAGCTTAAGTCACGGGAGGGCCGGAGATACGCAGTATTTT	CASSLSHGRAGDTQYF
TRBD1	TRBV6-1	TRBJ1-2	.	TGTGCCAGCAGTGAAGAGGGGGCCGGAAACTATGGCTACACCTTC	CASSEEGAGNYGYTF
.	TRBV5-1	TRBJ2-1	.	TGCGCCAGCAGCTTGGGAGTCACCCCGGGGTTATTTGGTGAGCAGTTCTTC	CASSLGVTPGLFGEQFF
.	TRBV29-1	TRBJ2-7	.	TGCAGCGCGGGCAGGGGATACGAGCAGTACTTC	CSAGRGYEQYF
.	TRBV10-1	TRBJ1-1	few	TGCGCCAGCAGTGAGTCGGGGGCGCGGGCTTTCTTT	CASSESGARAFF
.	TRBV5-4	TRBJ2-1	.	TGTGCCAGCAGCTTGGCCATCGGGGACTCCTACAATGAGCAGTTCTTC	CASSLAIGDSYNEQFF
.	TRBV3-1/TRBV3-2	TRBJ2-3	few	TGTGCCAGCAGCCAAGACAGGCGGGACGCAGATACGCAGTATTTT	CASSQDRRDADTQYF
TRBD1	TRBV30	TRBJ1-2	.	TGTGCCTGGAGTCAAGACAGGGACTATGGCTACACCTTC	CAWSQDRDYGYTF
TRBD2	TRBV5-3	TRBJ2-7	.	TGTGCCAGAAGGTGGCCTAGCGGGAGGGCCTGGTACGAGCAGTACTTC	CARRWPSGRAWYEQYF
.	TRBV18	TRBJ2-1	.	TGTGCCAGCTCGGCCGACAGCAATGAGCAGTTCTTC	CASSADSNEQFF
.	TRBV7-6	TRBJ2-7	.	TGTGCCAGCAGCTTCCGGGACTCGTTATCCTACGAGCAGTACTTC	CASSFRDSLSYEQYF
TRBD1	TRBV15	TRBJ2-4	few	TGTGCCACCCGGACAGGGAGTAGTAGCATTCAGTACTTC	CATRTGSSSIQYF
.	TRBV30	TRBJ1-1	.	TGTGCCTGGAGGATCGGGACTGAAGCTTTCTTT	CAWRIGTEAFF
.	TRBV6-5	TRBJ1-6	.	TGTGCCAGCAGGGGGAGCGGTAATTCACCCCTCCACTTT	CASRGSGNSPLHF
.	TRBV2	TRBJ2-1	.	TGTGCCAGCTCATACAGGGATAGTAATGAGCAGTTCTTC	CASSYRDSNEQFF
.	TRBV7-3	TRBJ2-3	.	TGTGCCAGCAGCTCCCCTTCGGGTACGCAGTATTTT	CASSSPSGTQYF
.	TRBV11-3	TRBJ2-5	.	TGTGCCAGCAGCTTAAGATTGGGCCCCCAAGAGACCCAGTACTTC	CASSLRLGPQETQYF
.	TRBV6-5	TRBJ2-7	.	TGTGCCAGCAAATACTACGAGCAGTACTTC	CASKYYEQYF
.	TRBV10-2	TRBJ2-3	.	TGCGCCAGCAACCATCCAATCCAGGGGATCAATACGCAGTATTTT	CASNHPIQGINTQYF
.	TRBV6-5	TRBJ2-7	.	TGTGCCAGCAGTTACTCGTCCGGGAGCTTCAAGTACTTC	CASSYSSGSFKYF
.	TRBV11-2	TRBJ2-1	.	TGTGCCAGCAGCTTAGATAGTTGGTATTCCTACAATGAGCAGTTCTTC	CASSLDSWYSYNEQFF
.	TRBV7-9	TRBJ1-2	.	TGTGCCAGCAGCCCCCAAAACTATGGCTACACCTTC	CASSPQNYGYTF
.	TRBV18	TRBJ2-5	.	TGTGCCAGCCAACGGACAGCCCAAGAGACCCAGTACTTC	CASQRTAQETQYF
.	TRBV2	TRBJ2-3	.	TGTGCCAGCAGGAATCAGTTCAGCACAGATACGCAGTATTTT	CASRNQFSTDTQYF